The next 6 T cell receptor beta chains were all read from a single sample in a study of T cells in Graves' hyperthyroidism and ophthalmopathy. The source material, RNA transcripts, was used to amplify TCR beta CDR3 regions. The HTBI primer set was used in a first-round RT-PCR of the TCR CDR3. Each CDR3 protein is one row after TCRdb ran MiXCR on the multiplex PCR reads. The data show fewer than 750,000 distinct CDR3 sequences, around 42% seen once. Material: peripheral blood or thyroid tissue (not recorded which). These receptors originate from a woman younger than 35 with Graves' hyperthyroidism.

This clonotype was recorded many times. V gene TRBV12-3 or TRBV12-4 combines with J gene TRBJ2-2; weak D call: TRBD2 (6 bases). V lost 6 bases and J lost 1, with 18 bases in between. This CDR3 has 17 residues. The CDR3 DNA follows: TGTGCCAGCAGCCAACCCAAGATTAGCGGGAACACCGGGGAGCTGTTTTTT. As protein: CASSQPKISGNTGELFF.

This clonotype was detected only a few times. CDR3 coding DNA: TGTGCCTGGAGTGTACCGGGGGCAGGGGGCTACACCTTC. It yields the protein CAWSVPGAGGYTF. The chain employs TRBV30 and TRBJ1-2, with D perhaps matching TRBD1 (6 bases). Trimming left V 0 bases short and J 8 bases short, with 13 bases between. This CDR3 is 13 amino acids long. Germline assignment: CDR1 GTSNPN and CDR2 SVGIG (reference sequence).

The rearrangement joins TRBV2 to TRBJ1-1; no clear D. Germline CDR1 is SNHLY and CDR2 is FYNNEI. CDR3 length: 12 residues. Between the trimmed V and J ends, which lost 8 bases and 11 bases, there was a span of 18 bases. CDR3 region: CASPGGRRLAFF. CDR3 nucleotide sequence: TGTGCCAGCCCGGGAGGGAGGAGGTTGGCTTTCTTT.

J is TRBJ2-7 and V is TRBV10-1, with TRBD1 identical over 7 bases. The CDR3 covers 13 residues. Germline lookup yields CDR1 WNHNN and CDR2 SYGVQD (reference sequence). V lost 6 bases and J lost 5; bases outside the gene matches: 7. CDR3 in DNA: TGCGCCAGCAGCCCCAGGGGGTCGCACGAGCAGTACTTC. It encodes CASSPRGSHEQYF.

The sample holds many counts of this clonotype. The V call is TRBV12-3 or TRBV12-4, the J call TRBJ1-6; 9 positions match TRBD1. J lost 8 bases, V lost 7 bases, and 0 bases had no gene match. The CDR3 covers 12 residues. The CDR3 loop is CASNRGHSPLHF. CDR3 sequence (DNA): TGTGCCAGCAACAGGGGGCATTCACCCCTCCACTTT.

This clonotype has more than one count but fewer than ten. The chain carries TRBV7-3 and TRBJ2-5, with 7 nucleotides matching TRBD1. This CDR3 region has 14 residues. Germline loops: CDR1 SGHTA, CDR2 FQGTGA. V trimming: 5 bases; J trimming: 0 bases; junction bases outside the gene matches: 3. CDR3 sequence reads: CASSPDRDQETQYF. DNA of the CDR3: TGTGCCAGCAGCCCTGACAGGGACCAAGAGACCCAGTACTTC.